The 29 T cell receptor beta chains listed next were all sequenced from one sample in a study of shared clonotypes between healthy human individuals. Clones were read by immunoSEQ multiplex PCR, and TCRdb kept only the in-frame ones, dropping some. The sample shows around 1 million clones, less than 85% of them seen only once. The specimen sequenced was memory CD4+ T cells sorted from blood. Subset of the sample: CD45RA-negative fraction. The source is a man between 18 and 35 years old in good health.

The chain has TRBV5-1 and TRBJ1-6; no definite D call. CDR3 length equals 13 residues. V gave up 5 bases and J gave up 10 bases, with 13 bases separating them. Germline-derived CDR1 and CDR2 are SGHRS and YFSETQ. The CDR3 DNA sequence: TGCGCCAGCAGGACCGAGCAAGGGTCACCCCTCCACTTT. Protein: CASRTEQGSPLHF.

The chain recombines TRBV6-5 with TRBJ2-5; possible D gene TRBD1, 5 bases. Trimming took off 2 bases at V and 2 bases at J, with 15 bases between the two ends. Germline CDR1 is MNHEY and CDR2 is SVGAGI. The CDR3 has 16 residues. The DNA for the CDR3 is TGTGCCAGCAGTTACCGGTGGGGCGGAGATCAAGAGACCCAGTACTTC. Its translation is CASSYRWGGDQETQYF.

The chain employs TRBV14 and TRBJ1-2; D is undetermined. The CDR3 extends over 14 amino acids. CDR1 and CDR2 (germline): SGHDN, FVKESK. The V and J ends lost 7 bases and 2 bases respectively, with 14 bases between them. CDR3: CASTPPGRNYGYTF. In DNA form, the CDR3 reads TGTGCCAGCACCCCACCAGGCAGGAACTATGGCTACACCTTC.

J is TRBJ1-3 and V is TRBV30, with D tentatively TRBD1 (6 bases). V lost 4 bases and J lost 1, with 11 bases in between. CDR1 is GTSNPN and CDR2 is SVGIG in the germline V gene (reference sequence). The CDR3 has 14 residues. CDR3 sequence: CAWKGGGSGNTIYF. The CDR3 bases are TGTGCCTGGAAGGGGGGAGGTTCTGGAAACACCATATATTTT.

The genes are TRBV19 and TRBJ1-1; 9 nucleotides agree with TRBD1. CDR1 and CDR2 (germline): LNHDA, SQIVND (reference sequence). The CDR3 loop spans 16 amino acids. Trimming cost V 11 bases and J 6 bases; bases outside gene matches: 19. The CDR3 reads CAHNLLWGQGSPEAFF. The DNA of the CDR3 is TGTGCCCACAACCTTCTCTGGGGACAGGGTAGCCCTGAAGCTTTCTTT.

This chain links TRBV7-6 with TRBJ2-2; 7 bases align to TRBD2. This CDR3 comprises 15 residues. Germline assignment: CDR1 SGHVS and CDR2 FNYEAQ. V shed 0 bases and J 4 bases; nucleotides not matched to a gene: 2. The CDR3 coding sequence is TGTGCCAGCAGCTTAGCCAGGGAGGGCACCGGGGAGCTGTTTTTT. It translates to CASSLAREGTGELFF.

A remark on this clone: An end of the junction does not agree with germline; a read error may underlie this. The rearrangement links TRBV9 to TRBJ1-6; D ambiguous. There are 10 residues in the CDR3. CDR1 is SGDLS and CDR2 is YYNGEE in the germline V gene. The CDR3 nucleotides are TGCCAGTCTTGGGATTCACCCCTCCACTTT. It yields the protein CQSWDSPLHF.

This chain uses TRBV11-2 with TRBJ2-7; D is unclear. The CDR3 extends over 14 amino acids. The germline CDR1 and CDR2 sequences are SGHAT and FQNNGV. V lost 2 bases, J lost 2 bases, and 10 bases lay in between. CDR3 nucleotides: TGTGCCAGCAGCTTATGGCCCGGAACCTACGAGCAGTACTTC. Its translation: CASSLWPGTYEQYF.

This chain connects TRBV5-4 to TRBJ2-1, with TRBD2 matching over 9 bases. The V gene's germline CDR1 is SGHNT and CDR2 YYREEE (reference sequence). V was pared by 2 bases and J by 6 bases, with 9 bases of the junction left unmatched. This CDR3 spans 16 amino acids. Here the CDR3 DNA reads TGTGCCAGCAGCTTTTGGTATAGCGGGGGCTCCAATGAGCAGTTCTTC. Translating it yields CASSFWYSGGSNEQFF.

This rearrangement joins TRBV11-2 to TRBJ2-1; 7 nucleotides agree with TRBD2. The CDR3 extends over 15 amino acids. Per germline, CDR1 SGHAT and CDR2 FQNNGV. Trimming took 1 base from V and 10 from J; bases not matched to a gene: 10. CDR3: CASSLVRGGVGEQFF. The DNA for the CDR3 is TGTGCCAGCAGCTTAGTGCGCGGGGGAGTCGGCGAGCAGTTCTTC.

This clone appeared a few times. The V gene is TRBV2, the J gene TRBJ1-5; no reliable D call. The CDR3 covers 11 residues. Germline V lookup: CDR1 SNHLY, CDR2 FYNNEI. Trimming cost V 6 bases and J 9 bases, with 9 bases left between them. CDR3 sequence (DNA): TGTGCCAGCAGGGAAAGTGGGCCCCAGCATTTT. Translated, it gives CASRESGPQHF.

On this clone itself: One junction end disagrees with the germline gene, perhaps due to a read error. Different DNA sequences within this sample yield the same CDR3. The V and J genes are TRBV6-1 and TRBJ1-6; D not certain. The germline gives CDR1 MNHNS, CDR2 SASEGT. This CDR3 region has 16 residues. The CDR3 is CASSATTNSYNSPLHF. DNA for the CDR3: TGTGCCAGCAGTGCAACAACCAATTCCTATAATTCACCCCTCCACTTC.

This clone was found once. The gene calls are TRBV19 and TRBJ2-7, with D possibly matching TRBD1 (5 bases). The CDR3 length is 12 residues. Germline V gives CDR1 LNHDA, CDR2 SQIVND (reference sequence). Trimming shortened V by 2 bases and J by 7 bases, and 9 bases separated the two germline ends. DNA of the CDR3: TGTGCCAGTAGTATAAAGGACACGGAGCAGTACTTC. Protein sequence: CASSIKDTEQYF.

The rearrangement uses TRBV7-8 and TRBJ1-5; no firm D call. Per the germline V gene, CDR1 is SGHVS and CDR2 is FQNEAQ. This CDR3 region has 16 residues. V was cut by 1 base and J by 0 bases, with 10 bases left in between. CDR3 sequence reads: CASSLEVSDSNQPQHF. The DNA for the CDR3 is TGTGCCAGCAGCTTAGAAGTGTCAGATAGCAATCAGCCCCAGCATTTT.

V usage is TRBV28 and J usage is TRBJ2-3, with D uncertain. The CDR3 loop spans 14 amino acids. Germline V gene sequence: CDR1 MDHEN, CDR2 SYDVKM. The V and J ends lost 3 bases and 1 base respectively, with 8 bases between them. This chain's CDR3 is CASSLSPRTDTQYF. The CDR3 region has the DNA TGTGCCAGCAGTTTGTCACCGCGCACAGATACGCAGTATTTT.

The chain carries TRBV6-1 and TRBJ2-3; 11 bases fit TRBD2. The CDR3 runs to 15 residues. V was clipped by 4 bases and J by 1 base; unmatched bases: 1. Germline V CDR1 and CDR2: MNHNS, SASEGT. The CDR3 DNA is TGTGCCAGCAGTGTACTAGCGGGGGGCACAGATACGCAGTATTTT. It translates to CASSVLAGGTDTQYF.

The V gene is TRBV30, the J gene TRBJ1-4; D uncertain. There are 19 residues in the CDR3. Trimming cost V 0 bases and J 0 bases, with 20 bases left between them. The germline gives CDR1 GTSNPN, CDR2 SVGIG (reference sequence). The CDR3 loop reads CAWSVDFRAIGPTNEKLFF. The CDR3 DNA reads TGTGCCTGGAGTGTAGATTTCCGGGCCATCGGACCAACTAATGAAAAACTGTTTTTT. The variable domain in full, completed from reference TRBV30 and TRBJ1-4, reads SQTIHQWPATLVQPVGSPLSLECTVEGTSNPNLYWYRQAAGRGLQLLFYSVGIGQISSEVPQNLSASRPQDRQFILSSKKLLLSDSGFYLCAWSVDFRAIGPTNEKLFFGSGTQLSVL.

Of note for this clone: Germline and junction disagree at one end, which may indicate a read error. The V and J genes are TRBV7-7 and TRBJ2-7; no reliable D call. Germline loops: CDR1 SSHAT, CDR2 FNYEAQ (reference sequence). This CDR3 spans 15 amino acids. CDR3 in amino acids: CASSLPPVRHYEQYF. CDR3 coding DNA: TGTGCTAGCAGCTTACCCCCGGTCAGACACTACGAGCAGTACTTC.

The V gene is TRBV5-1, the J gene TRBJ1-4; TRBD1 might be the D (6 bases). This CDR3 has 14 residues. Trimming pared 4 bases from V and 7 bases from J, leaving 14 bases between. The germline V gene has CDR1 SGHRS and CDR2 YFSETQ. The CDR3 reads CASSPVGAGEKLFF. The CDR3 region has the DNA TGCGCCAGCAGCCCCGTGGGGGCGGGTGAAAAACTGTTTTTT.

The chain carries TRBV11-2 and TRBJ2-5; no clear D. The CDR3 loop spans 14 amino acids. V was clipped by 3 bases and J by 5 bases, with 13 bases between them. Per the germline V gene, CDR1 is SGHAT and CDR2 is FQNNGV. CDR3 region: CASSFGTALETQYF. The CDR3 coding sequence is TGTGCCAGCAGCTTCGGTACCGCTTTGGAGACCCAGTACTTC.

This clone was observed a single time. V usage is TRBV7-2 and J usage is TRBJ2-5, with 13 bases fitting TRBD2. Gene TRBJ2-7 matches the end of the DNA better, so the J call may be wrong. CDR1 and CDR2 (germline): SGHTA, FQGNSA. The CDR3 consists of 14 residues. Here the CDR3 reads CASSPRTSGGEQYF. The CDR3, as DNA: TGTGCCAGCAGCCCGCGGACTAGCGGGGGCGAGCAGTACTTC.

CDR3 loop: CAWARQEHSNQPQHF. The CDR3 nucleotides read TGTGCCTGGGCGAGACAGGAACATAGCAATCAGCCCCAGCATTTT. The chain combines TRBV30 with TRBJ1-5, with TRBD1 as a possible D gene (6 bases). The germline V gene has CDR1 GTSNPN and CDR2 SVGIG (reference sequence). V was shortened by 5 bases and J by 0 bases, with 14 bases between the two germline ends. The CDR3 runs to 15 residues.

This clone was seen a few times. J is TRBJ1-1 and V is TRBV6-5, with unresolved D. The germline CDR1 and CDR2 sequences are MNHEY and SVGAGI. The CDR3 spans 11 residues. V gave up 7 bases and J gave up 4 bases, with 7 bases separating them. CDR3 sequence reads: CASTDFTEAFF. CDR3 DNA: TGTGCCAGCACCGACTTCACTGAAGCTTTCTTT.

This chain connects TRBV5-1 to TRBJ2-1; tentatively, D is TRBD1 or TRBD2 (5 bases each). Germline CDR1 is SGHRS and CDR2 is YFSETQ. This CDR3 has 16 residues. Trimming took off 0 bases at V and 0 bases at J, with 10 bases between the two ends. CDR3 sequence: CASSLVPGSSYNEQFF. For the CDR3, the DNA is TGCGCCAGCAGCTTGGTTCCAGGGAGCTCCTACAATGAGCAGTTCTTC.

V gene TRBV29-1 combines with J gene TRBJ1-1; D not certain. With 0 bases removed from V and 5 bases from J, the gap between germline ends came to 10 bases. The germline V gene encodes CDR1 SQVTM and CDR2 ANQGSEA. The CDR3 extends over 13 amino acids. The CDR3 DNA sequence: TGCAGCGTTGAAGATTGGACGACGACTGAAGCTTTCTTT. It codes for CSVEDWTTTEAFF.

The chain combines TRBV5-4 with TRBJ2-2, with D perhaps matching TRBD2 (5 bases). The CDR3 sequence is 14 residues long. Germline V gives CDR1 SGHNT, CDR2 YYREEE (reference sequence). Trimming removed 2 bases from V and 6 bases from J, with 11 bases in between. The CDR3 DNA reads as TGTGCCAGCAGCTTTGTCGGGAATCCCGGGGAGCTGTTTTTT. It yields the protein CASSFVGNPGELFF.

This clone showed up just once. The rearrangement joins TRBV7-9 to TRBJ1-2, with D maybe TRBD1 (5 bases). V was clipped by 5 bases and J by 4 bases, with 20 bases between them. The CDR3 has 16 residues. Looked up from germline, CDR1 is SEHNR and CDR2 is FQNEAQ (reference sequence). CDR3 sequence: CASSPGGVVVFYGYTF. The CDR3, as DNA: TGTGCCAGCAGCCCTGGAGGGGTGGTAGTGTTCTATGGCTACACCTTC.

The rearrangement links TRBV19 to TRBJ1-2; the match to TRBD1 covers 7 bases. Germline V gene data show CDR1 as LNHDA and CDR2 as SQIVND (reference sequence). The trim removed 0 bases at V and 6 bases at J, leaving 7 bases unmatched. This CDR3 comprises 15 residues. The CDR3 DNA is TGTGCCAGTAGTATAGATCGAAGGGGGCTGGATGGCTACACCTTC. It translates to CASSIDRRGLDGYTF.

The chain links TRBV25-1 to TRBJ2-7, with 7 bases aligning to TRBD1. The V gene end was trimmed by 4 bases and the J gene end by 5 bases; junction bases not matched to a gene: 11. From germline, CDR1 is MGHDK and CDR2 SYGVNS. The CDR3 length is 15 residues. CDR3 coding DNA: TGTGCCAGCAGTGGACAGACAGGGTTTGTGGACGAGCAGTACTTC. This codes for CASSGQTGFVDEQYF.